This T cell receptor beta chain was found in a study of blood T cell repertoires in COVID-19 (dated by TCRdb to the early 2020s). Background on the whole study: Samples from collaborators originated in the United States, Italy and Spain and spanned both the acute and convalescent phases of COVID-19. The prospective study material was composed of cDNA or gDNA derived from T cells, B-cell-depleted T cells, or PBMCs. Deeply sampled blood TCRbeta repertoires from subjects exposed to, actively infected with, or recovered from COVID-19 were included in the dataset. The repertoires were released in a freely available public database intended as a resource for research on the immune response to SARS-CoV-2. Samples came from the ongoing ImmuneRACE study (first 160 participants) plus 1,254 subjects from 6 global collaborators. Nearly every sample came with metadata listing a de-identified subject ID, COVID-19 status, age in years and sex. Where available, HLA class I and class II types were taken from metadata supplied by the sample provider and were not determined by assay-based typing.

TCRbeta CDR3 regions were amplified from genomic DNA using the immunoSEQ Assay, a bias-controlled multiplex PCR. Regarding the original processing steps: Nucleated cell counts per sample were estimated from amplification of reference gene primers within the assay. Sequence reads were collapsed and filtered to measure the absolute abundance of every unique TCRbeta CDR3 rearrangement. For each sample, productive Simpson clonality was calculated as the square root of Simpson's diversity index across productive rearrangements. Entries here come from immuneACCESS through TCRdb and include only in-frame sequences with V and J called. Some clones fail to appear in such tables; in the studies checked, an unresolved V gene covers under half of the shortfall, and the cause of the remainder is unknown. V, J and clone size are taken as reported in that table, and D and trimming were inferred from the DNA itself. Counted in this sample were approximately 350,000 clones; 85% to 90% of them appeared once. The ten largest clonotypes hold around 6.6% of the sample.

In regard to this clone: This clone's antigen is unknown. Base quality data are lacking; no much larger clone is found one base away.

General study outcomes and caveats: The quantity of clinical and demographic metadata differed by source and by participant and was supplied without curation.

At one collaborating source in Seattle, patients were enrolled during active infection and were followed longitudinally through the course of disease. Collaborating institutions collected whole blood in K2EDTA tubes following their own protocols. Collaborator samples were shipped for TCRbeta analysis as frozen whole blood, isolated PBMCs, or DNA extracted from either sample type. Sequencing was done on a sample of peripheral blood. The receptor comes from a woman aged 70 to 79 with COVID-19, enrolled during active disease.

The DNA reads as follows: TGTGCCAGCAGCCTTGGAGGGATCTATGGCTACACCTTC. This encodes CASSLGGIYGYTF. The sequence links TRBV13 to TRBJ1-2; no D gene can be assigned with confidence. Based on the germline V gene (reference sequence), the CDR1 and CDR2 sequences are PRHDT and FYEKMQ. V sheds 5 bases and J sheds 4 bases, leaving 11 bases between their ends. From the cysteine through the phenylalanine, the CDR3 covers 13 amino acids. Here the CDR3 DNA is all that survives: 39 bases in frame from base 1.